The clone carrying this T cell receptor (beta chain) was detected only once. Its cognate antigen is unknown. This specimen belongs to a study of Ad26.COV2.S vaccination and SARS-CoV-2 variants. Study as a whole: Intramuscular Ad26.COV2.S doses were given once or twice, 56 days apart. Study-wide results and caveats: TCR breadth and depth analyses may have underestimated total T cell responses. There was reportedly substantial breadth in spike-specific CD8+ and CD4+ T cell responses after vaccination. Comparable non-spike TCR breadth was observed in vaccine and placebo recipients.

TCRdb's copy holds only in-frame clones and misses some; the assay was immunoSEQ multiplex PCR. The sample lists roughly 500,000 clones, 85% to 90% occurring once. Treatment reported: some 20 received Ad26.COV2.S at low or high dose, single or two shots; about five received placebo; per-sample allocation not given. Each sample was drawn 63 days after the first injection (of vaccine or placebo). CDR1 is LNHDA, CDR2 SQIVND, per germline (reference sequence). This CDR3 has 13 amino acids. Trimming stripped 4 bases from V and 4 bases from J, with 9 bases between. The TCR comes from a person aged 18-65 years who received the Ad26.COV2.S COVID-19 vaccine or a placebo. The gene calls are TRBV19 and TRBJ2-3; D unclear. The material was peripheral blood, obtained in a trial of Ad26.COV2.S vaccine versus placebo. CDR3 coding DNA: TGTGCCAGTAGTACCGCTTCCCCAGATACGCAGTATTTT. Translated: CASSTASPDTQYF.